This TCR beta chain was captured by sequencing in a study of low-dose radiotherapy and immunotherapy resistance in tumors. The CDR3 length is 12 residues. The V gene's germline CDR1 is ENHRY and CDR2 SYGVKD. The trim removed 4 bases at V and 6 bases at J, leaving 1 base unmatched. Regarding time point: before trial treatment. Advanced solid tumors without tumor-infiltrating lymphocytes were required for inclusion. Alpha and beta chains were covered, as first-strand cDNA relied on TRAV- and TRBV-specific primers. Amplification, which lasted roughly 20 PCR cycles, used a constant-region primer and V-primer adapter to amplify TCRs. TCRdb passed the reads through MiXCR, listing each CDR3 protein once. The sample shows about 60,000 distinct CDR3 sequences, approximately 25% of them seen only once.

The rearrangement joins TRBV10-3 to TRBJ2-5, with TRBD2 matching over 8 bases. The TCR comes from a male donor with prostate cancer. Source: PBMCs, taken before treatment. In DNA, the CDR3 is TGTGCCATCAGTGCGGGGGGGAAGACCCAGTACTTC. Its translation is CAISAGGKTQYF.